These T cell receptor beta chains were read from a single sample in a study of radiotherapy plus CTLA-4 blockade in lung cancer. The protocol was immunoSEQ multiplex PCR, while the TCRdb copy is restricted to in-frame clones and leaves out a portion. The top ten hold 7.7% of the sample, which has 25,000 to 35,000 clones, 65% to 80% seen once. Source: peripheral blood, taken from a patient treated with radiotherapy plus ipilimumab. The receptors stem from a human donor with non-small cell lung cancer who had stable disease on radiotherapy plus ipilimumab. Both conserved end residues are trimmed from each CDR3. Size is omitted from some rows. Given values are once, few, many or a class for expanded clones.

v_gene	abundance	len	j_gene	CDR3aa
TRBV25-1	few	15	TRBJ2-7	ASSATALDRVPYEQY
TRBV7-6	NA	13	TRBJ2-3	ASSSLDGSTDTQY
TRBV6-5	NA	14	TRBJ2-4	ASSSKTGLAKNIQY
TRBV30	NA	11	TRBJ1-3	AWSFGGRNTIY
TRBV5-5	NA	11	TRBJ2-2	ASSPGGPGELF
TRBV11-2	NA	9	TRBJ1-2	ASSVARGYT
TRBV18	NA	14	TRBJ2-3	ASSPRAGDHRDTQY
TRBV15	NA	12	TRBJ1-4	ATSRQTVNEKLF
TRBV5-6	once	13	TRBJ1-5	ASSLGAASNQPQH
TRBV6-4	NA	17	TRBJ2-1	ASSKSSGGLSSFSNEQF
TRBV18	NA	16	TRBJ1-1	ASSPVSMGGAGGTEAF
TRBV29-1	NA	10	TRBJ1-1	SVDRGYTEAF
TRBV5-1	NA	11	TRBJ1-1	ASSQGRGTEAF
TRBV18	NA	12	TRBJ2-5	ASSPGLTQETQY
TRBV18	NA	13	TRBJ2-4	ASSPSVPPGDIQY
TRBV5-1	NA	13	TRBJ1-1	ASSLGEGRNTEAF
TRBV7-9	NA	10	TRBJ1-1	ASSPGVAEAF
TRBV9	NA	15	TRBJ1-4	ASSAGSTGGRGEKLF
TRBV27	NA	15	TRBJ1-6	ASSRDRGRDFGSPLH
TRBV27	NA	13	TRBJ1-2	ASSLTRPANYGYT
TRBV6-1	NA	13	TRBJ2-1	ASSEGTYSYNEQF
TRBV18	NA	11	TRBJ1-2	ASSPTELYGYT
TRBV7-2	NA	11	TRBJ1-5	ASSLQSNQPQH
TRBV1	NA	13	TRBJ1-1	TIVRRGQSDTEAF
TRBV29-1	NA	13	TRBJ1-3	SVEDPLGPGNTIY
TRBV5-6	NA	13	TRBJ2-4	ASSFLNLGKNIQY
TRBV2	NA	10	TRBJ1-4	ASSNHRGRLF
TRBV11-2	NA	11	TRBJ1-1	ASSLEWGTEAF
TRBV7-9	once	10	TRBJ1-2	ASSALNYGYT
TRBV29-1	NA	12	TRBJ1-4	SVVLPLSGEKLF
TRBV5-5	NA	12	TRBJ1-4	ASSWKGGSEKLF
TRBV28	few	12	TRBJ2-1	ASSFGGRLNEQF
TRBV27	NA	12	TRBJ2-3	ASSLSPGGDTQY
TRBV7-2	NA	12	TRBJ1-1	ASSLGGQSTEAF
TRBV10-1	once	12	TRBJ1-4	ASSESGQGEKLF
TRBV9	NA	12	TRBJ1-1	ASSVADREAEAF
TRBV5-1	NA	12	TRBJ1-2	ASSLGRVDYGYT
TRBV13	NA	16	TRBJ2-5	ASSLEVRRPKYQETQY
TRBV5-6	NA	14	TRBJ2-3	ASSLASDRVTDTQY
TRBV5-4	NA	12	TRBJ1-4	ASSFDATNEKLF
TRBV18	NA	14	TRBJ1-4	ASSPWVGATNEKLF
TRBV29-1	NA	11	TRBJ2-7	SVVLWTGDRQY
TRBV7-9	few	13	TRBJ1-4	ASSLVGTGNEKLF
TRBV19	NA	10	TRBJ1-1	ASINLNTEAF
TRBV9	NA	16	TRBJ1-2	ASSVSSLGQIFNYGYT
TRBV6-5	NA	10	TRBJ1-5	ASRQGDQPQH
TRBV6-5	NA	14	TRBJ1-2	ASSYQGGGQGGGYT
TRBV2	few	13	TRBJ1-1	ASRGDRGGNTEAF
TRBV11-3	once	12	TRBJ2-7	ASSSTGQSYEQY
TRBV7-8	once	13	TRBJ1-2	ASSLSTGVSGGYT
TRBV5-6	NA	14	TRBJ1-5	ASSLGAGGNNQPQH
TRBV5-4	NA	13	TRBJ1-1	ASSSAVTGNTEAF